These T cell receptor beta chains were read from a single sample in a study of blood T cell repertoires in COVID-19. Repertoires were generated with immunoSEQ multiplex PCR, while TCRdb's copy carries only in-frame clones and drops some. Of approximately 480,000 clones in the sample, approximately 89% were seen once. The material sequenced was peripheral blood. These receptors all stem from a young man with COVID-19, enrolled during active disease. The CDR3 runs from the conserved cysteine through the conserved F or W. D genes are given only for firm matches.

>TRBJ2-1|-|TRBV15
CATSRDHQGNEQFF
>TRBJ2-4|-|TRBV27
CASMGKSGQNIQYF
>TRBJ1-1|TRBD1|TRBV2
CAGGQGGTEAFF
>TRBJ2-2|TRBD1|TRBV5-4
CASSLDRGRTGELFF
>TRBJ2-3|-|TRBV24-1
CATSVGGSTDTQYF
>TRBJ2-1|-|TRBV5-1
CASSLGGELYYNEQFF
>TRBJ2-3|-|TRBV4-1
CASSQDTAPSHSTDTQYF
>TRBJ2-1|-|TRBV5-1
CASSLAGAGVDEQFF
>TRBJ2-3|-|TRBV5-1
CASSLAPTDTQYF
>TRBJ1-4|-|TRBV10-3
CAISESGSEEKLFF
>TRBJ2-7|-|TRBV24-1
CATTLPWRETYEQYF
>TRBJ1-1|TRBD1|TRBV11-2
CASSRPIWTGYDTEAFF
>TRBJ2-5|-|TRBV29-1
CSVRSGQETQYF
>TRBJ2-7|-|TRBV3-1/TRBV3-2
CASSQTDQAYEQYF
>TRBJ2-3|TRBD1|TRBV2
CASSEVTRTGASTDTQYF
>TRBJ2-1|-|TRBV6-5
CASRAGQNTYNEQFF
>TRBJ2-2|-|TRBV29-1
CSVETGWVTGELFF
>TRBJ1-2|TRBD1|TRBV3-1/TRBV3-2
CASSRSDRVDYGYTF
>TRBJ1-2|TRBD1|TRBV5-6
CASTLDRAIYGYTF
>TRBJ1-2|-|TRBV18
CASSPQTDNYGYTF
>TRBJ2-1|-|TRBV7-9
CASSLLLENNEQFF
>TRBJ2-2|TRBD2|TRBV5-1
CASSSRGANTGELFF
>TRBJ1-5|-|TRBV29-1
CSVARGSNQPQHF
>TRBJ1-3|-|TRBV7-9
CASREGTGNTIYF
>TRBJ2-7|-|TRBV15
CATSRTYREQYF
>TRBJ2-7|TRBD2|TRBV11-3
CATSGASSYEQYF
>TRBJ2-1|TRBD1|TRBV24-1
CATSDPRQGLHNEQFF